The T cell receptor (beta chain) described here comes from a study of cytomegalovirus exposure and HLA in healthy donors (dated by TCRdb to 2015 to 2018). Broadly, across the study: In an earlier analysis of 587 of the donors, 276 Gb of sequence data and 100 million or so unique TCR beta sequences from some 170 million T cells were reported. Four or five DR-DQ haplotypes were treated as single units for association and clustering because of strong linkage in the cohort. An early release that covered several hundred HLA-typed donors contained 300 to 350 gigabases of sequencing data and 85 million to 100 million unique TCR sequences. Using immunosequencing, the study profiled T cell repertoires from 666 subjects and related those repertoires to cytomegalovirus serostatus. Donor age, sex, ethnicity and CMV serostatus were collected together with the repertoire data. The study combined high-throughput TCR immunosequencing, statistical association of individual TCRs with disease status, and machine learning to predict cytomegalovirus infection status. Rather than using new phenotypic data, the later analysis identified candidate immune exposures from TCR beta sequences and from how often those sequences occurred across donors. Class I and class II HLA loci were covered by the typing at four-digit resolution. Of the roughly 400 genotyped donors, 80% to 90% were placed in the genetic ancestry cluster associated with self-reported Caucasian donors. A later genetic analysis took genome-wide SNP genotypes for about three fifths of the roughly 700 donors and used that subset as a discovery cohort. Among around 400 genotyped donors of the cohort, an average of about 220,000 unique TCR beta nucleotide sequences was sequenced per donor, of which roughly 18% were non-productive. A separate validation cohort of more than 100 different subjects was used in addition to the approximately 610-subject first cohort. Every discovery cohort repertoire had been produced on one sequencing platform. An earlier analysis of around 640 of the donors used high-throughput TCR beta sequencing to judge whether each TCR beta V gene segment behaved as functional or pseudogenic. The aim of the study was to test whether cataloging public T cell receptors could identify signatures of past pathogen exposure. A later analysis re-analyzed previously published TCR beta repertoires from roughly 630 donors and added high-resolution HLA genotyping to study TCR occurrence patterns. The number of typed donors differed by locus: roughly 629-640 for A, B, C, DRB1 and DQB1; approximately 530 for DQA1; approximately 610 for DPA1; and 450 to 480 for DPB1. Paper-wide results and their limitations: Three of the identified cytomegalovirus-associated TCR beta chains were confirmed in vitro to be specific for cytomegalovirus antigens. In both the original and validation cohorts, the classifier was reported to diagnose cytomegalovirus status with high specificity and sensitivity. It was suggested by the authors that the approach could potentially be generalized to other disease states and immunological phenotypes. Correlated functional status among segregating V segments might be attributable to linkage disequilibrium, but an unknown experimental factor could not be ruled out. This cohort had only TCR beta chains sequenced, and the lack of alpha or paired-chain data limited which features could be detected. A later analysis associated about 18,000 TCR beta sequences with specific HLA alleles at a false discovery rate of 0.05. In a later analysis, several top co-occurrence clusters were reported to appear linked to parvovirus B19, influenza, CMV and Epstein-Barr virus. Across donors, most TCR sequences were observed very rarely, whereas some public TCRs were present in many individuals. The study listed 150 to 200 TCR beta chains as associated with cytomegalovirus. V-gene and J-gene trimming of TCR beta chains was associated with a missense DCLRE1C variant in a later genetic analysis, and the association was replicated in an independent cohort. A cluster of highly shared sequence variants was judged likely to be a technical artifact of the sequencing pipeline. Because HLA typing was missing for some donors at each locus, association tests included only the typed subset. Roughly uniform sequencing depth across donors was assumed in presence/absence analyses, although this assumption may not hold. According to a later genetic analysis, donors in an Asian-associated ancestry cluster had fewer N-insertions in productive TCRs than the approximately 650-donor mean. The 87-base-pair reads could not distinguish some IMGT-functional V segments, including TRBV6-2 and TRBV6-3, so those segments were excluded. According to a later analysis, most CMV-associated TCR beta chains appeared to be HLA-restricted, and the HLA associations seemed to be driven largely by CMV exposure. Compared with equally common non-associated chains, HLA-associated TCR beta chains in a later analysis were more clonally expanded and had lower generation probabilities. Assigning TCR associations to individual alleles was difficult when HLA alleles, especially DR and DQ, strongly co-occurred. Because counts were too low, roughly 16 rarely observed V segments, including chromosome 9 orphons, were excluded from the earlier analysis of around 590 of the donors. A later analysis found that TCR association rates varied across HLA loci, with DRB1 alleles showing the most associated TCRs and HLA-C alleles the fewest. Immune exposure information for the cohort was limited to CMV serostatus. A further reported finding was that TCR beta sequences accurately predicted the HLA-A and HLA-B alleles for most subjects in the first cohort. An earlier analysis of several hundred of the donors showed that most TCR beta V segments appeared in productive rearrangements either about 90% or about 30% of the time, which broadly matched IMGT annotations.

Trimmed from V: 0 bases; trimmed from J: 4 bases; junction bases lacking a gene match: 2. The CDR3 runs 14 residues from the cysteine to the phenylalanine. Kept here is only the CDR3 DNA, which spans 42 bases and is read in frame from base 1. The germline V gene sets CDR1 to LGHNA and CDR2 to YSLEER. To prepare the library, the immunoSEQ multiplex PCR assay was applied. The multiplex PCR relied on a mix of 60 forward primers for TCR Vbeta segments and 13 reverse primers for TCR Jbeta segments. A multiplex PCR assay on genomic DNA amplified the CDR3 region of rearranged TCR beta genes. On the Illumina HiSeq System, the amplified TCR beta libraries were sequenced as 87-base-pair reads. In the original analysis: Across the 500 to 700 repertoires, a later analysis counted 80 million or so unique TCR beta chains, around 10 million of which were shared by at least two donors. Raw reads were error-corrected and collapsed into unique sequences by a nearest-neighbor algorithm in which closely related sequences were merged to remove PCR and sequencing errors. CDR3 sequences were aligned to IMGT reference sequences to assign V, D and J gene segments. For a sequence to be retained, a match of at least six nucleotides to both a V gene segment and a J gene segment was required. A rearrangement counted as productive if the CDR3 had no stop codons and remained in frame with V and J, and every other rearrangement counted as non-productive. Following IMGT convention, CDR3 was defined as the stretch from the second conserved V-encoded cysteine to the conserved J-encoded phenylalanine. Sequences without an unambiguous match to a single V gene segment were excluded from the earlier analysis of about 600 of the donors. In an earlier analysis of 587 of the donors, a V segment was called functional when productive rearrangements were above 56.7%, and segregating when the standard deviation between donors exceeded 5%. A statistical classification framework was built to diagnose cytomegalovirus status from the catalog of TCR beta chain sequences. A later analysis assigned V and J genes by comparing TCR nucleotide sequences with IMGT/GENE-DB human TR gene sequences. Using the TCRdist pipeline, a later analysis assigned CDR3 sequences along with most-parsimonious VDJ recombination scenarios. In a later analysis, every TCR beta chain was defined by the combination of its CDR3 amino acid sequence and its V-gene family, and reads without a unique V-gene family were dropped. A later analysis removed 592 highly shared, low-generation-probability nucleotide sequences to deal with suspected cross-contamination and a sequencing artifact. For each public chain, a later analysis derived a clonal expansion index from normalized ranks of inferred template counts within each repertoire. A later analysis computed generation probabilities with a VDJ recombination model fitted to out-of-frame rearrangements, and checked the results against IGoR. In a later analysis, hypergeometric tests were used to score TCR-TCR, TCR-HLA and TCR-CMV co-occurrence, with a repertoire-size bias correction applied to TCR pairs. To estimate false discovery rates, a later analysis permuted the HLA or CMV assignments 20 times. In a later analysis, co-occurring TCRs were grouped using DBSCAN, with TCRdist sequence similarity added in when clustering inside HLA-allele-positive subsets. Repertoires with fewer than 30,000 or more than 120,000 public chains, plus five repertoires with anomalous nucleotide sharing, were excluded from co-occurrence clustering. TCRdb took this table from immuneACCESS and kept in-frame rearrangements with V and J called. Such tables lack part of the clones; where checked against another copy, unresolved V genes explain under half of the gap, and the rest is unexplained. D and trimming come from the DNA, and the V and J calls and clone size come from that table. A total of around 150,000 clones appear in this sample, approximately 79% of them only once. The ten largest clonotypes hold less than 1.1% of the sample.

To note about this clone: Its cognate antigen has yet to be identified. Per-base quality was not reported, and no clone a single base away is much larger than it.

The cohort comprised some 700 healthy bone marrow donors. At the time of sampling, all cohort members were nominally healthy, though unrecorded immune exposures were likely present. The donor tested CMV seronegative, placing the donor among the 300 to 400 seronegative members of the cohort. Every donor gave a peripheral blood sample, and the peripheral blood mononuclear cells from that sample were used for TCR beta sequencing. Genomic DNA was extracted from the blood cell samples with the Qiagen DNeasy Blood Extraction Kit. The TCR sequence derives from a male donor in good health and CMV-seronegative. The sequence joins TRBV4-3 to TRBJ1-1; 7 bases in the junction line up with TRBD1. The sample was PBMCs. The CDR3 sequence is CASSQDDRATEAFF. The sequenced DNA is TGCGCCAGCAGCCAAGACGACAGGGCCACTGAAGCTTTCTTT.